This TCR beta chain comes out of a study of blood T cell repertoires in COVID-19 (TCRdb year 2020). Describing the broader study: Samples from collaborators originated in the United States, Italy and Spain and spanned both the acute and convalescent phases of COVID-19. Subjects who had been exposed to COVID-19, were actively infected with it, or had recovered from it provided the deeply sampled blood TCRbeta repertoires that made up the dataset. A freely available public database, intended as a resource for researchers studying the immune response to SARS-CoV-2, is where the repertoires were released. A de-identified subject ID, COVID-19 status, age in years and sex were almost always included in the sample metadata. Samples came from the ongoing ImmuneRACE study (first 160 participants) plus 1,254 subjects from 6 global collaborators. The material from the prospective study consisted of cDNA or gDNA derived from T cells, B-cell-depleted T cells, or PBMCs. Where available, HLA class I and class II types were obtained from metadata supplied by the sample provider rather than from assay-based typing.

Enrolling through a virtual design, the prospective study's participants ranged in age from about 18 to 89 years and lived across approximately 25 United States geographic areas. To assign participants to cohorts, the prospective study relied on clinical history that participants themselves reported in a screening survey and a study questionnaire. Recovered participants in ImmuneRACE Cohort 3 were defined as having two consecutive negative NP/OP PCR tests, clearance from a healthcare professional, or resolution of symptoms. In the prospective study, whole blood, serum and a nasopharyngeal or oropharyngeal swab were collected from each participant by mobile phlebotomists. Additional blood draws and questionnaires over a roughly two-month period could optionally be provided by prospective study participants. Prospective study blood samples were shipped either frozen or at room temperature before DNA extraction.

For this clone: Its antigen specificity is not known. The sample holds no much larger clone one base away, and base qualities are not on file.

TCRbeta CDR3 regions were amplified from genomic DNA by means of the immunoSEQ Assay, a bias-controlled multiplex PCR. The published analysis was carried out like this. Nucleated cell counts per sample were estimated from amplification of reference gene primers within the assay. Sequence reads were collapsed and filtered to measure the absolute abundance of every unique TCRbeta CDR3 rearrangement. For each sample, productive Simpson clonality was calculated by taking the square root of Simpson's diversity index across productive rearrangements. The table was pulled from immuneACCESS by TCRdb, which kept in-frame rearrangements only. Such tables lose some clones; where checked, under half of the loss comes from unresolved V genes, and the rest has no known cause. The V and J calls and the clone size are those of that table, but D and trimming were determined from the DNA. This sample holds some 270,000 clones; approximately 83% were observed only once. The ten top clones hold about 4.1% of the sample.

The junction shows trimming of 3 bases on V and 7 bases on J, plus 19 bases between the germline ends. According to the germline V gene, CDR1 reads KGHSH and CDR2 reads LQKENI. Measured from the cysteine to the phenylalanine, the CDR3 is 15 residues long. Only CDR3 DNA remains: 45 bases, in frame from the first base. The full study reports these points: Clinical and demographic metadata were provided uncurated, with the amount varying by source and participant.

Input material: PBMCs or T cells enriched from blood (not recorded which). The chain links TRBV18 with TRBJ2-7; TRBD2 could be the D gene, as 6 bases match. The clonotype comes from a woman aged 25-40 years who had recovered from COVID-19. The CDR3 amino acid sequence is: CASSPPGLPLVEQYF. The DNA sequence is TGTGCCAGCTCACCTCCGGGACTTCCACTCGTGGAGCAGTACTTC.